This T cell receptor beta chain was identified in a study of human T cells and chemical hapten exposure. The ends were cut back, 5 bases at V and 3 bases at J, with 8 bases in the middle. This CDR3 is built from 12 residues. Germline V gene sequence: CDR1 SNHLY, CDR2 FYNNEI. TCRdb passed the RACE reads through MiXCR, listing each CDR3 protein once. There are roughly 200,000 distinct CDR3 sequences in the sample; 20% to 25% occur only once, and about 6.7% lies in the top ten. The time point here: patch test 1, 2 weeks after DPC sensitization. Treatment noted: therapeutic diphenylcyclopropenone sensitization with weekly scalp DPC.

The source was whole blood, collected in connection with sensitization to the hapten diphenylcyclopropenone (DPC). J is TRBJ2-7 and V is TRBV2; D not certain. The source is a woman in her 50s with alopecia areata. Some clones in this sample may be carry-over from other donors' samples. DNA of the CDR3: TGTGCCAGCAGTCAGACTGACTACGAGCAGTACTTC. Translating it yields CASSQTDYEQYF.